The 3 T cell receptor beta chains given below trace back to one sample, sequenced in a study of blood T cells in healthy people across ages. PCR was performed a second time for about 7 to 11 cycles using a sample-barcoded 5' primer and a J-beta primer mix. TCRdb called the 5' RACE reads again in MiXCR, with one record for every CDR3 protein. The sample carries some 1.5 million distinct CDR3 sequences, roughly 28% recorded once. The sample comprised blood. The receptors originated from a woman aged 25 to 45 in good health.

The chain employs TRBV7-2 and TRBJ2-1; perhaps TRBD2 as D (5 bases). Germline CDR1 reads SGHTA; CDR2 reads FQGNSA. This CDR3 comprises 11 residues. Trimming shortened V by 2 bases and J by 11 bases, and 7 bases separated the two germline ends. This CDR3 is CASSLTGKQFF. DNA for the CDR3: TGTGCCAGCAGCTTAACCGGGAAGCAGTTCTTC.

The chain is built from TRBV4-3 and TRBJ1-2; D is perhaps TRBD1 (5 bases). Per the germline V gene, CDR1 is LGHNA and CDR2 is YSLEER. This CDR3 is 16 amino acids long. V was shortened by 0 bases and J by 0 bases, with 11 bases between the two germline ends. The CDR3 loop is CASSQDTAGTNYGYTF. The CDR3, as DNA: TGCGCCAGCAGCCAAGATACCGCAGGGACTAACTATGGCTACACCTTC.

The table lists this clonotype with a few counts. This chain links TRBV29-1 with TRBJ2-3, with D maybe TRBD2 (6 bases). Per germline, CDR1 SQVTM and CDR2 ANQGSEA. V was shortened by 0 bases and J by 6 bases, with 10 bases between the two germline ends. There are 13 residues in the CDR3. CDR3 bases: TGCAGCGTTGAAGATAGCGGACCCGATACGCAGTATTTT. Its protein is CSVEDSGPDTQYF.